Below, 24 T cell receptor beta chains from the same sample are listed, as sequenced in a study of blood T cell repertoires in COVID-19. Repertoires were generated with immunoSEQ multiplex PCR, while TCRdb's copy carries only in-frame clones and drops some. Among more than 300,000 clones listed, 88% were seen once. The sample consisted of peripheral blood. The receptor set was obtained from an older woman with COVID-19, enrolled during active disease.

The gene calls are TRBV15 and TRBJ2-7; 11 positions match TRBD1. The J segment lost 4 bases and the V segment lost 8 bases, leaving 10 bases of the junction unmatched. The CDR3 sequence is 15 residues long. CDR1 LNHNV and CDR2 YYDKDF come from the germline V gene (reference sequence). CDR3 region: CATRRGQGVSYEQYF. DNA for the CDR3: TGTGCCACCCGAAGGGGACAGGGGGTCTCGTACGAGCAGTACTTC.

In DNA form, the CDR3 reads TGCGCCAGCAGTCAGCGGGGGGAGCAGTACTTC. Translation gives CASSQRGEQYF. The V gene is TRBV23-1, the J gene TRBJ2-7; 7 bases are shared with TRBD2. TRBV23-1 is treated as an ORF (open reading frame) with a function not yet certain. The CDR3 runs to 11 residues. The V and J ends lost 3 bases and 7 bases, in that order; junction bases with no gene match: 0.

This clone was picked up one time. The gene calls are TRBV5-8 and TRBJ2-1; 8 bases are shared with TRBD1. The junction had 0 bases not matched to a gene; V was cut back by 0 bases and J by 1 base. The CDR3 sequence is 15 residues long. The germline V gene has CDR1 SGHTS and CDR2 YDEGEE. CDR3 sequence reads: CASSLDRGSYNEQFF. The CDR3 nucleotides read TGTGCCAGCAGCTTGGACAGGGGGTCCTACAATGAGCAGTTCTTC.

V gene TRBV18 combines with J gene TRBJ2-5; 10 bases are shared with TRBD2. The CDR3 is 14 residues long. CDR1 KGHSH and CDR2 LQKENI come from the germline V gene. V shed 11 bases and J 1 base; nucleotides not matched to a gene: 7. The CDR3 coding sequence is TGTGCCGGAGCCGCTAGCGGGGGCCAAGAGACCCAGTACTTC. Translated, it gives CAGAASGGQETQYF.

V is TRBV6-5 and J is TRBJ2-1; TRBD1 matches at 8 bases. There are 14 residues in the CDR3. Germline lookup yields CDR1 MNHEY and CDR2 SVGAGI. Trimming at V came to 8 bases and at J to 5 bases, leaving 8 bases not matched to a gene. The CDR3 reads CASSPGQVHNEQFF. CDR3 in DNA: TGTGCCAGCTCCCCGGGACAGGTTCACAATGAGCAGTTCTTC.

V usage is TRBV3-1 (or the pseudogene TRBV3-2) and J usage is TRBJ1-5; 8 bases match TRBD1. Germline values: CDR1 LGHDT, CDR2 YNNKEL (reference sequence). Germline trimming cut 4 bases from V and 4 bases from J; bases unmatched to any gene: 3. CDR3 length equals 14 residues. The DNA of the CDR3 is TGTGCCAGCAGCCCCCGACAGGGGAATCAGCCCCAGCATTTT. Translated, it gives CASSPRQGNQPQHF.

For the CDR3, the DNA is TGTGCCAGCACCCCCCCGGGGTTAGGAAACACCATATATTTT. Translation gives CASTPPGLGNTIYF. V is TRBV28 and J is TRBJ1-3; D call uncertain. The CDR3 sequence is 14 residues long. Per germline, CDR1 MDHEN and CDR2 SYDVKM. Trimming cost V 7 bases and J 4 bases, with 14 bases left between them.

The V and J genes are TRBV7-2 and TRBJ2-3; D remains unclear. Germline CDR1 reads SGHTA; CDR2 reads FQGNSA. CDR3 length equals 14 residues. Deletions cut 1 base from V and 4 bases from J, with 9 bases between. The CDR3 sequence is CASSLGPVADTQYF. CDR3 nucleotides: TGTGCCAGCAGCTTAGGCCCGGTGGCAGATACGCAGTATTTT.

The chain carries TRBV15 and TRBJ1-1; 7 bases are shared with TRBD1. The CDR3 is 13 amino acids. Germline V gives CDR1 LNHNV, CDR2 YYDKDF (reference sequence). V was clipped by 9 bases and J by 0 bases; unmatched bases: 4. Here the CDR3 reads CATSGQVNTEAFF. The CDR3 coding sequence is TGTGCCACTTCCGGACAGGTGAACACTGAAGCTTTCTTT. Complete variable domain (other parts from reference TRBV15 and TRBJ1-1): DAMVIQNPRYQVTQFGKPVTLSCSQTLNHNVMYWYQQKSSQAPKLLFHYYDKDFNNEADTPDNFQSRRPNTSFCFLDIRSPGLGDTAMYLCATSGQVNTEAFFGQGTRLTVV.

This clone was seen just once. The V and J genes are TRBV7-9 and TRBJ1-1; a weak D match, TRBD1 (5 bases). Germline V gives CDR1 SEHNR, CDR2 FQNEAQ (reference sequence). This CDR3 is built from 15 residues. V was pared by 3 bases and J by 1 base, with 12 bases between. CDR3 residues: CASSFNPTENTEAFF. The CDR3 region has the DNA TGTGCCAGCAGCTTCAACCCGACAGAGAACACTGAAGCTTTCTTT. Combining the CDR3 with reference TRBV7-9 and TRBJ1-1 gives the whole variable domain DTGVSQNPRHKITKRGQNVTFRCDPISEHNRLYWYRQTLGQGPEFLTYFQNEAQLEKSRLLSDRFSAERPKGSFSTLEIQRTEQGDSAMYLCASSFNPTENTEAFFGQGTRLTVV.

This clone was seen a single time. V usage is TRBV19 and J usage is TRBJ1-1; the match to TRBD1 covers 7 bases. CDR3 size: 13 residues. The V segment lost 5 bases and the J segment 5 bases; nucleotides outside the gene matches: 5. Germline CDR1 reads LNHDA; CDR2 reads SQIVND (reference sequence). CDR3 in DNA: TGTGCCAGTAGTCTGACAGGGTTAACTGAAGCTTTCTTT. The encoded protein is CASSLTGLTEAFF.

The chain employs TRBV30 and TRBJ2-1; D remains unclear. Between the trimmed V and J ends, which lost 0 bases and 4 bases, there was a span of 10 bases. This CDR3 spans 14 amino acids. The germline CDR1 and CDR2 sequences are GTSNPN and SVGIG (reference sequence). CDR3 bases: TGTGCCTGGAGTGTAGACTCAGTTTACAATGAGCAGTTCTTC. Its translation: CAWSVDSVYNEQFF.

This clone was seen only a few times. The rearrangement uses TRBV20-1 and TRBJ2-1; tentative D call: TRBD1 (5 bases). The CDR3 is 11 residues long. Looked up from germline, CDR1 is DFQATT and CDR2 is SNEGSKA (reference sequence). V shed 5 bases and J shed 8 bases, with 10 bases lying between them. CDR3 loop: CSAAQGYEQFF. Here the CDR3 DNA reads TGCAGTGCTGCGCAGGGCTATGAGCAGTTCTTC.

The genes are TRBV30 and TRBJ1-1; 7 positions agree with TRBD1. Germline V gene sequence: CDR1 GTSNPN, CDR2 SVGIG (reference sequence). This CDR3 has 14 amino acids. Trimming took 1 base from V and 0 from J; bases not matched to a gene: 2. CDR3 amino acids: CAWSAGQLNTEAFF. The CDR3 coding sequence is TGTGCCTGGAGTGCGGGACAGCTGAACACTGAAGCTTTCTTT.

The chain uses TRBV30 and TRBJ1-2; weak D call: TRBD1 (5 bases). The CDR3 is 14 amino acids. Trimming removed 1 base at V and 2 bases at J, with 11 bases between. Germline CDR1 and CDR2: GTSNPN and SVGIG (reference sequence). The CDR3 loop reads CAWSAVTGNYGYTF. The DNA for the CDR3 is TGTGCCTGGAGTGCCGTCACAGGCAACTATGGCTACACCTTC.

The CDR3 is CASSLGGSDNEQYF. In DNA, the CDR3 is TGTGCCAGCAGCTTAGGAGGGTCCGACAACGAGCAGTACTTC. This chain joins TRBV7-9 and TRBJ2-7; weak D call: TRBD2 (5 bases). This CDR3 is built from 14 residues. Germline-derived CDR1 and CDR2 are SEHNR and FQNEAQ (reference sequence). V was trimmed by 1 base and J by 5 bases, leaving 12 bases between them.

This rearrangement joins TRBV20-1 to TRBJ1-1, with no clear D. The V gene's germline CDR1 is DFQATT and CDR2 SNEGSKA (reference sequence). This CDR3 region has 8 residues. V lost 3 bases and J 11 bases, leaving 4 bases between the germline ends. The DNA for the CDR3 is TGCAGTGCTAGCCCGGCTTTCTTT. This translates into CSASPAFF.

The chain joins TRBV19 to TRBJ1-2; D possibly corresponds to TRBD1 (6 bases). The germline CDR1 and CDR2 sequences are LNHDA and SQIVND (reference sequence). This CDR3 comprises 14 residues. The V and J ends lost 7 bases and 7 bases respectively, with 19 bases between them. The CDR3 loop is CASKDPPGHTGYTF. The CDR3 DNA follows: TGTGCCAGTAAGGACCCCCCGGGACACACTGGCTACACCTTC.

J is TRBJ1-5 and V is TRBV19, with D hard to call. CDR3 length: 16 residues. V lost 3 bases, J lost 1 base, and 13 bases lay in between. Per germline, CDR1 LNHDA and CDR2 SQIVND (reference sequence). The CDR3 region is CASSIRAGVSNQPQHF. The DNA of the CDR3 is TGTGCCAGTAGTATCCGAGCGGGTGTGAGCAATCAGCCCCAGCATTTT.

A single count supports this clone. The chain links TRBV19 to TRBJ2-6; D may be TRBD1 (6 bases). The CDR3 consists of 17 residues. Per the germline V gene, CDR1 is LNHDA and CDR2 is SQIVND (reference sequence). Trimming cost V 5 bases and J 0 bases, with 14 bases left between them. The CDR3 here is CASSGRQVVSGANVLTF. The CDR3 DNA reads as TGTGCCAGTAGTGGCAGACAGGTTGTCTCTGGGGCCAACGTCCTGACTTTC.

The CDR3: CASSLSLNTEAFF. CDR3 DNA sequence: TGTGCCAGCAGTTTAAGCTTGAACACTGAAGCTTTCTTT. The chain is built from TRBV27 and TRBJ1-1, with unresolved D. The V end lost 2 bases, the J end lost 0 bases, and 4 bases lay between the germline ends. The CDR3 runs 13 residues. Looked up from germline, CDR1 is MNHEY and CDR2 is SMNVEV (reference sequence).

The genes are TRBV6-5 and TRBJ2-7, with D possibly being TRBD1 (6 bases). CDR1 is MNHEY, CDR2 SVGAGI, per germline. The V gene lost 6 bases and the J gene lost 4 bases, with 10 bases spanning the gap. The CDR3 sequence is 12 residues long. CDR3 sequence (DNA): TGTGCCAGCAGCCTCGACAGGTACGAGCAGTACTTC. Translated, it gives CASSLDRYEQYF.

The rearrangement links TRBV7-2 to TRBJ2-2; 8 nucleotides align to TRBD2. With 8 bases clipped from V and 2 bases from J, the junction kept 4 bases outside the gene matches. The CDR3 totals 14 residues. Germline V gene data show CDR1 as SGHTA and CDR2 as FQGNSA. The CDR3 spells CASRGLANTGELFF. CDR3 DNA: TGTGCCAGCCGCGGACTAGCCAACACCGGGGAGCTGTTTTTT.

This rearrangement joins TRBV9 to TRBJ2-7; maybe TRBD1 (6 bases). Looked up from germline, CDR1 is SGDLS and CDR2 is YYNGEE. Trimming left V 3 bases short and J 6 bases short, with 13 bases between. This CDR3 is built from 13 residues. The chain's CDR3 is CASSEGVGTEQYF. The CDR3 DNA is TGTGCCAGCAGCGAGGGGGTGGGGACCGAGCAGTACTTC.